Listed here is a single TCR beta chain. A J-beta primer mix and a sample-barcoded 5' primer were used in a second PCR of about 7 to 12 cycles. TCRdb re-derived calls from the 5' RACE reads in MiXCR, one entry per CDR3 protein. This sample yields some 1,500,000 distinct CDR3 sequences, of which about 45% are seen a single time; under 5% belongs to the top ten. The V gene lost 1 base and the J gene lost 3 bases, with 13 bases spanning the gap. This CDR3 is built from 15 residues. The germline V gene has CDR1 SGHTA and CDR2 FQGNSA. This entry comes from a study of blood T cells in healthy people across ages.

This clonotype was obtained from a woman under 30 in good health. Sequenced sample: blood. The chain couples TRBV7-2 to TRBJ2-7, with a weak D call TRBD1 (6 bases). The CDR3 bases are TGTGCCAGCAGCTTAGACAGGGATTTACACTACGAGCAGTACTTC. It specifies CASSLDRDLHYEQYF.